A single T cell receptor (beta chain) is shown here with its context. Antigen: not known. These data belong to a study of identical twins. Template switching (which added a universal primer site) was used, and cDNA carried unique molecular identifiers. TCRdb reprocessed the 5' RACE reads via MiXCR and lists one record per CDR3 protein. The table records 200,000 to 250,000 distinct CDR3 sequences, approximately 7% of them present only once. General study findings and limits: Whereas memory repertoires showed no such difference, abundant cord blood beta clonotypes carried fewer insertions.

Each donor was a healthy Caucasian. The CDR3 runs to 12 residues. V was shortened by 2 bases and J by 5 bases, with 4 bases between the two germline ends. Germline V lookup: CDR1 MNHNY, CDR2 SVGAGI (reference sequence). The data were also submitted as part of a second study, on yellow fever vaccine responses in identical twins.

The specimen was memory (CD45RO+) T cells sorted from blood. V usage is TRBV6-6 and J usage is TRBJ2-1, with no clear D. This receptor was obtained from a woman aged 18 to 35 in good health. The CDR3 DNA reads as TGTGCCAGCAGTTACCAACACAATGAGCAGTTCTTC. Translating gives CASSYQHNEQFF.